This T cell receptor beta chain was retrieved from a study of early T cells in non-severe SARS-CoV-2 infection. Whole-study context: RNA in bulk from unsorted whole blood was sequenced, and chains were unpaired. Study results and limitations: Private and CD4 specificities were missed by VDJdb matching, skewed to anti-spike CD8.

Attached unique molecular identifiers marked individual cDNA molecules. TCRdb recomputed calls from the 5' RACE reads with MiXCR, one row per CDR3 protein. The table includes about 86,000 distinct CDR3 sequences, approximately 15% detected once. This clonotype was recorded a few times. Its antigen is currently unknown. CDR1 and CDR2 from the germline V gene are SGDLS and YYNGEE. After removal of 4 bases from V and 6 bases from J, the junction contained 14 bases not matched to a gene. The CDR3 consists of 16 residues. The sequencing sample was made of whole blood. The chain uses TRBV9 and TRBJ2-3; 7 positions match TRBD2. The source of this sequence is an adult who was a healthcare worker with PCR-confirmed SARS-CoV-2 infection or an uninfected control (not recorded which). The CDR3 DNA reads TGTGCCAGCAGCTCGGGGCGGACTAGAATTATCGATACGCAGTATTTT. This gives the protein CASSSGRTRIIDTQYF.